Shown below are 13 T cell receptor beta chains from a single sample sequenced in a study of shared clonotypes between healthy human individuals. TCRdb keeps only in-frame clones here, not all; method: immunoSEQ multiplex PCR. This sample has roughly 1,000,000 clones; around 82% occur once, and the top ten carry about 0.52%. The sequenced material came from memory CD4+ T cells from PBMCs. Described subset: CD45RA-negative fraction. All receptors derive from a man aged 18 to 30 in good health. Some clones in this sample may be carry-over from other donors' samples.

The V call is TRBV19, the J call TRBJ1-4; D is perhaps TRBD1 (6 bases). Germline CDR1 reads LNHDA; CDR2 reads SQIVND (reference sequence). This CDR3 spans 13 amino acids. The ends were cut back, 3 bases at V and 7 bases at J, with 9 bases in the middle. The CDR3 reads CASSIQGSEKLFF. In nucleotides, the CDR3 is TGTGCCAGTAGTATTCAGGGGAGTGAAAAACTGTTTTTT. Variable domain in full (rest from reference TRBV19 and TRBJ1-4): DGGITQSPKYLFRKEGQNVTLSCEQNLNHDAMYWYRQDPGQGLRLIYYSQIVNDFQKGDIAEGYSVSREKKESFPLTVTSAQKNPTAFYLCASSIQGSEKLFFGSGTQLSVL.

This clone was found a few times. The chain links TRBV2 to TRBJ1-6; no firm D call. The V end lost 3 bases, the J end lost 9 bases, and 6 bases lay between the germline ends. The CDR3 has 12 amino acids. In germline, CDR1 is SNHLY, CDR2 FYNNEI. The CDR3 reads CASSDRGSPLHF. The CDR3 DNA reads TGTGCCAGCAGTGATCGGGGTTCACCCCTCCACTTT. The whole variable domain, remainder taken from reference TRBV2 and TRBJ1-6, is EPEVTQTPSHQVTQMGQEVILRCVPISNHLYFYWYRQILGQKVEFLVSFYNNEISEKSEIFDDQFSVERPDGSNFTLKIRSTKLEDSAMYFCASSDRGSPLHFGNGTRLTVT.

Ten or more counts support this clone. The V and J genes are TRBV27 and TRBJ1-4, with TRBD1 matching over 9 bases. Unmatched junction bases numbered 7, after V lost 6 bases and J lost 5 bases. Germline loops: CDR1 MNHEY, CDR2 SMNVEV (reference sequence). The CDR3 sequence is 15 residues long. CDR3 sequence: CASRGLGQGNEKLFF. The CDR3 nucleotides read TGTGCCAGCAGGGGCCTCGGACAGGGGAATGAAAAACTGTTTTTT.

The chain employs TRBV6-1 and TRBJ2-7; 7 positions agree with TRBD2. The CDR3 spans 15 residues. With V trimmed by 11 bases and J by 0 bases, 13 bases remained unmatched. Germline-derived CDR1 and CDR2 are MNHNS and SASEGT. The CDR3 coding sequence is TGTGCCTCTTCAGGCGGGGGAGGGAACTCCTACGAGCAGTACTTC. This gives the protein CASSGGGGNSYEQYF.

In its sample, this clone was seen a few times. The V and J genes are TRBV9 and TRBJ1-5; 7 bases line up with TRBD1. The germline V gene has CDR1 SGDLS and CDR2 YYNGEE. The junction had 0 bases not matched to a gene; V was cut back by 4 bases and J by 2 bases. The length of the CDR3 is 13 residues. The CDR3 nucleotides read TGTGCCAGCAGCACAGGGGGCAATCAGCCCCAGCATTTT. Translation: CASSTGGNQPQHF.

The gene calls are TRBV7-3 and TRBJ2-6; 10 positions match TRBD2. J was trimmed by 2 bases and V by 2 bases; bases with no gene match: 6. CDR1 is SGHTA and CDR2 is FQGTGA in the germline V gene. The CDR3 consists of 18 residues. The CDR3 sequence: CASSLGLAGVPGANVLTF. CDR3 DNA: TGTGCCAGCAGCTTAGGGCTAGCGGGAGTGCCTGGGGCCAACGTCCTGACTTTC. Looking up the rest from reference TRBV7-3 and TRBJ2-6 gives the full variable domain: GAGVSQTPSNKVTEKGKYVELRCDPISGHTALYWYRQSLGQGPEFLIYFQGTGAADDSGLPNDRFFAVRPEGSVSTLKIQRTERGDSAVYLCASSLGLAGVPGANVLTFGAGSRLTVL.

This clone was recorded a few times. The CDR3 DNA sequence: TGTGCCAGCAGCGCCAGCGGACTAGCGGGCACGAATACGCAGTATTTT. As protein: CASSASGLAGTNTQYF. The V call is TRBV9, the J call TRBJ2-3; TRBD2 matches 11 bases. This CDR3 has 16 residues. V dropped 3 bases and J dropped 7; count of bases not matched to a gene: 10. CDR1 SGDLS and CDR2 YYNGEE come from the germline V gene.

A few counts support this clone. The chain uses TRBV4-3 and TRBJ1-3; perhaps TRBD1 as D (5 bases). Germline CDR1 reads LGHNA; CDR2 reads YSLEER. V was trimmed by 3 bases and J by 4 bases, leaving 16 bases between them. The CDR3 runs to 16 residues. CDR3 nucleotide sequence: TGCGCCAGCAGCCAGGCAGCACGGGGCTCGGGAAACACCATATATTTT. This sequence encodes CASSQAARGSGNTIYF.

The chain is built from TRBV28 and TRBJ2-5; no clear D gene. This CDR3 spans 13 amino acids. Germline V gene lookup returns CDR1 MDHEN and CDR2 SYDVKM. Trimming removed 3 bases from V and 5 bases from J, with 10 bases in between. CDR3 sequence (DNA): TGTGCCAGCAGTTTGGGCAGATGGGAGACCCAGTACTTC. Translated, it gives CASSLGRWETQYF.

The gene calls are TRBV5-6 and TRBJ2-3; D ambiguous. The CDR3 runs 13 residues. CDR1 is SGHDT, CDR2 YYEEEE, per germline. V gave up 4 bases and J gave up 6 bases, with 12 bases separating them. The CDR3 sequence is CASSKRAGDTQYF. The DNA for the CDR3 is TGTGCCAGCAGCAAACGCGCCGGGGATACGCAGTATTTT.

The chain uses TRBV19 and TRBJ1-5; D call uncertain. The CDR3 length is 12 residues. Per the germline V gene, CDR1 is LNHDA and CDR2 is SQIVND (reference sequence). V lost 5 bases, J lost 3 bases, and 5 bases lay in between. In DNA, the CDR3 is TGTGCCAGTAGTCCCCTCAATCAGCCCCAGCATTTT. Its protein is CASSPLNQPQHF.

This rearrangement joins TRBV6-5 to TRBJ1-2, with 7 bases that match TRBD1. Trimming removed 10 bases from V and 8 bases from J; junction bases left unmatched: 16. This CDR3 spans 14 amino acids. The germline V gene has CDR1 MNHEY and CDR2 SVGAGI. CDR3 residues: CATMGGGYLKGYTF. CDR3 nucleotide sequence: TGTGCCACCATGGGAGGGGGCTACCTTAAAGGCTACACCTTC.

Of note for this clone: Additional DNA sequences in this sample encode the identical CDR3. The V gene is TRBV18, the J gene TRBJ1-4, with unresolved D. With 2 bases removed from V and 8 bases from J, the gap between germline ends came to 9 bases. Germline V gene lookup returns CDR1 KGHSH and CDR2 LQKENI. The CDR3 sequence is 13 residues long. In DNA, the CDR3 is TGTGCCAGCTCACCAGGCCTGATCGAAAAACTGTTTTTT. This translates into CASSPGLIEKLFF.